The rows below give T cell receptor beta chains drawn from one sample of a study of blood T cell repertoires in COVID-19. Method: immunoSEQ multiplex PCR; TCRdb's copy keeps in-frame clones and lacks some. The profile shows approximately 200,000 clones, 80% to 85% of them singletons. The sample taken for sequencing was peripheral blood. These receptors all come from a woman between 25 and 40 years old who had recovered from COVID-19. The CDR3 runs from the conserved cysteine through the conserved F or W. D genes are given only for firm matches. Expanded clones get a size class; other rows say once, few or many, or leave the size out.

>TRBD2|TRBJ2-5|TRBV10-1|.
CASSESTASGYQETQYF
TGCGCCAGCAGTGAGTCGACGGCTAGCGGGTACCAAGAGACCCAGTACTTC
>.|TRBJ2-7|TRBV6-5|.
CASSYSHAYEQYF
TGTGCCAGCAGTTACTCTCATGCCTACGAGCAGTACTTC
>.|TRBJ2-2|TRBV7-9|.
CASSGAGYSWELFF
TGTGCCAGCAGCGGAGCAGGGTATTCCTGGGAGCTGTTTTTT
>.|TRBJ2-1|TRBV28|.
CASSSPGDSGEQFF
TGTGCCAGCAGTTCTCCGGGGGACTCCGGGGAGCAGTTCTTC
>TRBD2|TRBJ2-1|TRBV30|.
CAFVGLAGGPSSYNEQFF
TGTGCCTTCGTGGGACTAGCGGGAGGGCCGAGCTCCTACAATGAGCAGTTCTTC
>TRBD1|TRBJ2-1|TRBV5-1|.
CASSSGQGRNEQFF
TGCGCCAGCAGCTCCGGACAGGGAAGGAATGAGCAGTTCTTC
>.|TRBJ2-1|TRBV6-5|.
CASQRELVRDLQFF
TGTGCCAGCCAACGGGAACTCGTAAGAGACCTCCAGTTCTTC
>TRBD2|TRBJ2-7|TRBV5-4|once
CASSPLTGGEQYF
TGTGCCAGCAGCCCACTAACGGGGGGGGAGCAGTACTTC
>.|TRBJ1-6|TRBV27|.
CASSFPAGGSPLHF
TGTGCCAGCAGTTTTCCGGCCGGGGGTTCACCCCTCCACTTT
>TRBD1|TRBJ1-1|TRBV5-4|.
CASSWDREGTEAFF
TGTGCCAGCAGTTGGGACAGGGAAGGGACTGAAGCTTTCTTT
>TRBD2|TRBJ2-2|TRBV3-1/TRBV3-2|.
CASSTGLELMDGELFF
TGTGCCAGCAGTACGGGACTAGAACTTATGGACGGGGAGCTGTTTTTT
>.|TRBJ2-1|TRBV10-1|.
CASSASTPSGFGNEQFF
TGCGCCAGCAGTGCCTCGACCCCCTCAGGTTTCGGCAATGAGCAGTTCTTC
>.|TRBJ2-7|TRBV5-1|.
CASSHPDRTYEQYF
TGCGCCAGCAGCCACCCCGACAGGACCTACGAGCAGTACTTC
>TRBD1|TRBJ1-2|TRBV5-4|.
CASSLAFPTRDRANYGYTF
TGTGCCAGCAGCTTGGCCTTCCCGACCCGGGACAGAGCAAACTATGGCTACACCTTC
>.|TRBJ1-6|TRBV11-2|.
CASSLVENSPLHF
TGTGCCAGCAGCTTAGTCGAGAACTCACCCCTCCACTTT
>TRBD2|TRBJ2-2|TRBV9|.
CASSVGGLAGVANTGELFF
TGTGCCAGCAGCGTAGGGGGACTAGCGGGAGTAGCGAACACCGGGGAGCTGTTTTTT
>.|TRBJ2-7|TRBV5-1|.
CASSSSYEQYF
TGCGCCAGCAGCTCGTCTTACGAGCAGTACTTC
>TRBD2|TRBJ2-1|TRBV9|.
CASSVVAGGSYNEQFF
TGTGCCAGCAGCGTAGTCGCGGGAGGCTCCTACAATGAGCAGTTCTTC
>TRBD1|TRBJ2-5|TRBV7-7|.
CASSPDWTGGLETQYF
TGTGCTAGCAGCCCTGACTGGACAGGGGGCCTGGAGACCCAGTACTTC
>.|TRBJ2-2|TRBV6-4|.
CASSDSAEQGNTGELFF
TGTGCCAGCAGTGACTCGGCGGAACAGGGGAACACCGGGGAGCTGTTTTTT
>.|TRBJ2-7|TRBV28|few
CASSSSEGDLRGQYF
TGTGCCAGCAGCTCCTCTGAGGGGGACCTACGAGGGCAGTACTTC
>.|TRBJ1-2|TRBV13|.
CASSLTRTSGDYGYTF
TGTGCCAGCAGCTTAACCAGAACCTCAGGCGACTATGGCTACACCTTC
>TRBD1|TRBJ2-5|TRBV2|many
CASSFGTVQETQYF
TGTGCCAGCAGTTTTGGGACAGTCCAAGAGACCCAGTACTTC
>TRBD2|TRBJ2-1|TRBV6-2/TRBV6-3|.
CASSYSAGGSYNEQFF
TGTGCCAGCAGTTACTCGGCGGGAGGCTCCTACAATGAGCAGTTCTTC
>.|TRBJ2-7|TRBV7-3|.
CASSLGPVGSGSSYEQYF
TGTGCCAGCAGCTTAGGCCCGGTTGGGAGCGGGTCATCCTACGAGCAGTACTTC